These 23 T cell receptor beta chains were all obtained from the same sample, sequenced in a study of cytomegalovirus exposure and HLA in healthy donors. This PCR relied on a set of 60 Vbeta primers and 13 Jbeta primers. Generated by immunoSEQ multiplex PCR, the TCRdb table keeps only in-frame clones and is missing some. The sample lists about 94,000 clones; around 73% were seen once. Material for sequencing was PBMCs. These receptors were collected from a woman aged 55-69 years in good health and CMV-seronegative.

The gene calls are TRBV10-1 and TRBJ2-1; D perhaps matches TRBD2 (6 bases). Looked up from germline, CDR1 is WNHNN and CDR2 is SYGVQD (reference sequence). The CDR3 runs to 14 residues. The V gene lost 3 bases and the J gene lost 7 bases, with 13 bases spanning the gap. The CDR3 bases are TGCGCCAGCAGTGATGGGACTCGTAGAAATGAGCAGTTCTTC. This translates into CASSDGTRRNEQFF.

The chain joins TRBV5-6 to TRBJ1-6, with no clear D. The CDR3 extends over 14 amino acids. Trimming shortened V by 3 bases and J by 9 bases, and 13 bases separated the two germline ends. CDR1 is SGHDT and CDR2 is YYEEEE in the germline V gene. The CDR3 is CASSYRSGISPLHF. The CDR3 DNA reads as TGTGCCAGCAGCTATAGGTCGGGAATTTCACCCCTCCACTTT. Using reference TRBV5-6 and TRBJ1-6 for the parts outside the CDR3, the full variable domain is DAGVTQSPTHLIKTRGQQVTLRCSPKSGHDTVSWYQQALGQGPQFIFQYYEEEERQRGNFPDRFSGHQFPNYSSELNVNALLLGDSALYLCASSYRSGISPLHFGNGTRLTVT.

This clone has just one count. The chain has TRBV4-3 and TRBJ2-7; 8 bases align to TRBD1. Germline-derived CDR1 and CDR2 are LGHNA and YSLEER. The V gene end was trimmed by 4 bases and the J gene end by 7 bases; junction bases not matched to a gene: 6. CDR3 length: 13 amino acids. CDR3 sequence: CASSPTRTGEQYF. The DNA for the CDR3 is TGCGCCAGCAGCCCGACCCGGACAGGGGAGCAGTACTTC.

This clone was observed a handful of times. The genes are TRBV15 and TRBJ1-2; 8 bases agree with TRBD1. In germline, CDR1 is LNHNV, CDR2 YYDKDF (reference sequence). V gave up 0 bases and J gave up 3 bases; unmatched junction bases: 9. This CDR3 comprises 17 residues. The CDR3 region is CATSRDRTGSMDYGYTF. The CDR3 bases are TGTGCCACCAGCAGAGATCGGACAGGGAGTATGGACTATGGCTACACCTTC.

The chain joins TRBV2 to TRBJ1-1; tentative D call: TRBD1 (5 bases). Germline values: CDR1 SNHLY, CDR2 FYNNEI. This CDR3 spans 13 amino acids. Trimming shortened V by 0 bases and J by 11 bases, and 13 bases separated the two germline ends. CDR3 region: CASSEAAGVGAFF. The CDR3 DNA reads as TGTGCCAGCAGTGAAGCAGCGGGGGTGGGTGCTTTCTTT.

V and J are TRBV29-1 and TRBJ2-4; TRBD1 matches 8 bases. The CDR3 length is 13 residues. In germline, CDR1 is SQVTM, CDR2 ANQGSEA. The ends lost 4 bases at V and 5 bases at J; junction bases unmatched: 4. The CDR3 protein is CSVVDRVENIQYF. The DNA for the CDR3 is TGCAGCGTTGTGGACAGGGTGGAAAACATTCAGTACTTC.

The chain carries TRBV4-3 and TRBJ1-5; the D gene is possibly TRBD1 (5 bases). The V end lost 1 base, the J end lost 7 bases, and 8 bases lay between the germline ends. CDR3 length: 13 residues. Germline CDR1 LGHNA, CDR2 YSLEER. CDR3 amino acids: CASSQGGGQPQHF. CDR3 bases: TGCGCCAGCAGCCAAGGTGGGGGGCAGCCCCAGCATTTT.

Only one count was recorded for this clone. J is TRBJ2-1 and V is TRBV27, with 10 bases matching TRBD2. Per the germline V gene, CDR1 is MNHEY and CDR2 is SMNVEV (reference sequence). The CDR3 consists of 14 residues. J was trimmed by 7 bases and V by 3 bases; bases with no gene match: 3. The CDR3 here is CASSLQLAGNEQFF. In DNA, the CDR3 is TGTGCCAGCAGTTTGCAACTAGCGGGAAATGAGCAGTTCTTC.

V usage is TRBV6-1 and J usage is TRBJ1-1; the D is unclear. V gave up 4 bases and J gave up 1 base, with 10 bases separating them. The V gene's germline CDR1 is MNHNS and CDR2 SASEGT. This CDR3 has 14 residues. The CDR3 sequence: CASSVPKANTEAFF. Here the CDR3 DNA reads TGTGCCAGCAGTGTCCCCAAAGCGAACACTGAAGCTTTCTTT.

V gene TRBV7-4 combines with J gene TRBJ2-3; D is unclear. The CDR3 is 12 residues long. Germline CDR1 and CDR2: SGHVT and SQSDAQ. V shed 4 bases and J shed 8 bases, with 10 bases lying between them. The CDR3 here is CASSSPGVTQYF. CDR3 coding DNA: TGTGCCAGCAGCTCCCCGGGTGTTACGCAGTATTTT.

This chain's CDR3 is CASSLEASGEQFF. The CDR3 nucleotides read TGTGCCAGCAGCTTAGAAGCTAGCGGCGAGCAGTTCTTC. This chain connects TRBV7-2 to TRBJ2-1, with 7 bases lining up with TRBD2. The CDR3 is 13 residues long. Looked up from germline, CDR1 is SGHTA and CDR2 is FQGNSA. V shed 1 base and J 10 bases; nucleotides not matched to a gene: 4.

J is TRBJ2-1 and V is TRBV4-1; D possibly corresponds to TRBD1 (6 bases). Germline loops: CDR1 MGHRA, CDR2 YSYEKL. Trimming shortened V by 5 bases and J by 0 bases, and 14 bases separated the two germline ends. The CDR3 covers 16 residues. In DNA form, the CDR3 reads TGCGCCAGCAGCTGGGGGACGGACAGCTCCTACAATGAGCAGTTCTTC. This sequence encodes CASSWGTDSSYNEQFF.

The chain couples TRBV28 to TRBJ1-5; the D is unclear. Germline V lookup: CDR1 MDHEN, CDR2 SYDVKM. The V end was cut by 8 bases, the J end by 2 bases, with 4 bases between. CDR3 size: 11 residues. Written as DNA, the CDR3 is TGTGCCAGCGGAGGCAATCAGCCCCAGCATTTT. Its protein product is CASGGNQPQHF.

There are a few counts of this clone. The V gene is TRBV6-5, the J gene TRBJ2-7; 11 bases agree with TRBD2. The J call may be in error: the DNA end matches TRBJ2-5 better. CDR3 size: 13 residues. Germline assignment: CDR1 MNHEY and CDR2 SVGAGI. DNA for the CDR3: TGTGCCAGCAGCCGACTAGCGGGACTGACCCAGTACTTC. It translates to CASSRLAGLTQYF.

The V gene is TRBV5-4, the J gene TRBJ1-3; no clear D. Trimming took 3 bases from V and 0 from J, leaving 13 bases between them. This CDR3 spans 16 amino acids. Germline values: CDR1 SGHNT, CDR2 YYREEE (reference sequence). This CDR3 is CASSWEAGASGNTIYF. The CDR3, as DNA: TGTGCCAGCAGCTGGGAGGCCGGAGCCTCTGGAAACACCATATATTTT.

The CDR3 nucleotides are TGTGCCAGCAGTCCCAGCTCTGGGGCCAACGTCCTGACTTTC. It codes for CASSPSSGANVLTF. The chain couples TRBV6-4 to TRBJ2-6, with D unclear. Germline values: CDR1 MRHNA, CDR2 SNTAGT. The CDR3 covers 14 residues. V lost 5 bases and J lost 0, with 5 bases in between.

The chain joins TRBV5-6 to TRBJ2-1; D ambiguous. V was trimmed by 0 bases and J by 8 bases, leaving 6 bases between them. Germline V lookup: CDR1 SGHDT, CDR2 YYEEEE. The CDR3 spans 12 residues. The CDR3 nucleotides are TGTGCCAGCAGCTTGGAAGGAGATGAGCAGTTCTTC. As protein: CASSLEGDEQFF.

The V call is TRBV27, the J call TRBJ2-7, with D maybe TRBD1 (7 bases). This CDR3 contains 14 residues. The V gene lost 2 bases and the J gene lost 5 bases, with 13 bases spanning the gap. Germline V CDR1 and CDR2: MNHEY, SMNVEV (reference sequence). The DNA for the CDR3 is TGTGCCAGCAGTTTACAGGGGGGAGTAGACGAGCAGTACTTC. Its translation: CASSLQGGVDEQYF.

The chain combines TRBV2 with TRBJ2-1; weak D call: TRBD2 (5 bases). This CDR3 is built from 13 residues. In germline, CDR1 is SNHLY, CDR2 FYNNEI. CDR3: CASFGSSYNEQFF. CDR3 nucleotide sequence: TGTGCTAGCTTTGGGAGCTCCTACAATGAGCAGTTCTTC.

V usage is TRBV18 and J usage is TRBJ1-2; D is perhaps TRBD1 (6 bases). The CDR3 sequence is 12 residues long. The germline CDR1 and CDR2 sequences are KGHSH and LQKENI. V was clipped by 5 bases and J by 6 bases, with 10 bases between them. The CDR3 protein is CASSDRYDGYTF. DNA for the CDR3: TGTGCCAGCTCAGACAGGTACGATGGCTACACCTTC. The whole variable domain, remainder taken from reference TRBV18 and TRBJ1-2, is NAGVMQNPRHLVRRRGQEARLRCSPMKGHSHVYWYRQLPEEGLKFMVYLQKENIIDESGMPKERFSAEFPKEGPSILRIQQVVRGDSAAYFCASSDRYDGYTFGSGTRLTVV.

This sequence joins TRBV7-9 and TRBJ2-7, with 7 bases aligning to TRBD1. The CDR3 contains 16 residues. The V gene end was trimmed by 4 bases and the J gene end by 0 bases; junction bases not matched to a gene: 9. Germline V CDR1 and CDR2: SEHNR, FQNEAQ (reference sequence). This chain's CDR3 is CASSSRDSQPSYEQYF. Written as DNA, the CDR3 is TGTGCCAGCAGCTCACGGGACAGCCAACCCTCCTACGAGCAGTACTTC.

The J gene is TRBJ1-2, the V gene TRBV18; 10 bases are shared with TRBD1. The germline V gene has CDR1 KGHSH and CDR2 LQKENI. The junction had 7 bases not matched to a gene; V was cut back by 4 bases and J by 5 bases. The CDR3 sequence is 15 residues long. The CDR3 sequence: CASSLGQGGTYGYTF. CDR3 nucleotides: TGTGCCAGCTCACTCGGACAGGGGGGAACTTATGGCTACACCTTC.

This chain links TRBV7-9 with TRBJ1-3, with 10 bases aligning to TRBD1. V was pared by 8 bases and J by 1 base, with 5 bases of the junction left unmatched. The CDR3 consists of 15 residues. Germline V gene lookup returns CDR1 SEHNR and CDR2 FQNEAQ (reference sequence). The CDR3 is CASVGTGESGNTIYF. DNA of the CDR3: TGTGCCAGCGTCGGGACAGGGGAATCTGGAAACACCATATATTTT.